The T cell receptor beta chain under discussion was sequenced for a study of T-cell reconstitution after alpha-beta-depleted transplantation in children. The germline CDR1 and CDR2 sequences are SGHRS and YFSETQ. CDR3 size: 16 residues. V gave up 0 bases and J gave up 4 bases, with 16 bases separating them. TCRbeta library preparation incorporated unique molecular identifiers. Each CDR3 protein gets one entry after TCRdb re-called the PCR reads with MiXCR. The profile shows around 340,000 distinct CDR3 sequences, about an eighth of them singletons. The chain is built from TRBV5-1 and TRBJ1-1; TRBD1 is a possible D gene (5 bases). The source is a human donor who donated a stem cell graft to a child with Fanconi anemia. The input for sequencing was PBMCs, taken from the stem cell graft. The CDR3 DNA reads TGCGCCAGCAGCTTGGAGGCACCCGGGGGGGGCACTGAAGCTTTCTTT. Encoded protein: CASSLEAPGGGTEAFF.